This entry lists 28 T cell receptor beta chains sequenced from one sample in a study of blood T cell repertoires in COVID-19. The assay was immunoSEQ multiplex PCR, and TCRdb's table has in-frame clones only and misses some. The sample lists roughly 120,000 clones, 90% to 95% occurring once. Material for sequencing was peripheral blood. The receptors stem from a man between 50 and 59 years old with COVID-19, enrolled during active disease.

The chain recombines TRBV6-1 with TRBJ2-5, with D possibly matching TRBD2 (6 bases). Germline values: CDR1 MNHNS, CDR2 SASEGT. Deletions cut 0 bases from V and 1 base from J, with 12 bases between. There are 16 residues in the CDR3. The CDR3: CASSEATSAGQETQYF. CDR3 bases: TGTGCCAGCAGTGAAGCGACCTCAGCGGGCCAAGAGACCCAGTACTTC.

The DNA for the CDR3 is TGCGCCAGCAGCTTGACTAGTCCCGCGAACACCGGGGAGCTGTTTTTT. Residues: CASSLTSPANTGELFF. The chain carries TRBV5-1 and TRBJ2-2; tentatively, D is TRBD2 (5 bases). This CDR3 contains 16 residues. CDR1 and CDR2 (germline): SGHRS, YFSETQ. V was shortened by 1 base and J by 0 bases, with 10 bases between the two germline ends.

J is TRBJ2-7 and V is TRBV27, with D hard to call. The germline CDR1 and CDR2 sequences are MNHEY and SMNVEV (reference sequence). The CDR3 has 16 amino acids. V lost 2 bases and J lost 3, with 17 bases in between. CDR3 protein: CASSLEAVLCFYEQYV. In DNA, the CDR3 is TGTGCCAGCAGTTTAGAGGCAGTCTTATGCTTCTACGAGCAGTACGTC.

The genes are TRBV3-1 (or the pseudogene TRBV3-2) and TRBJ2-7; 12 nucleotides match TRBD1. The CDR3 loop spans 21 amino acids. Germline lookup yields CDR1 LGHDT and CDR2 YNNKEL (reference sequence). J was trimmed by 4 bases and V by 0 bases; bases with no gene match: 19. The CDR3 bases are TGTGCCAGCAGCCAAGATCAACGGGACAGGGGGCCTAGCGGGCGACTTTACGAGCAGTACTTC. Translated: CASSQDQRDRGPSGRLYEQYF.

The chain has TRBV6-5 and TRBJ1-3; maybe TRBD1 (6 bases). V lost 6 bases and J 0 bases, leaving 9 bases between the germline ends. Per germline, CDR1 MNHEY and CDR2 SVGAGI. The CDR3 is 14 amino acids. This chain's CDR3 is CASRAGASGNTIYF. The DNA for the CDR3 is TGTGCCAGCAGGGCAGGGGCCTCTGGAAACACCATATATTTT.

V usage is TRBV3-1 (or the pseudogene TRBV3-2) and J usage is TRBJ2-7; D possibly corresponds to TRBD2 (6 bases). Germline V CDR1 and CDR2: LGHDT, YNNKEL (reference sequence). This CDR3 is 16 amino acids long. V was clipped by 2 bases and J by 2 bases, with 16 bases between them. CDR3 bases: TGTGCCAGCAGCCAAAGCGGGTTTGGGGCGGCCTACGAGCAGTACTTC. Its protein is CASSQSGFGAAYEQYF.

The chain uses TRBV10-3 and TRBJ2-1; 12 bases fit TRBD1. Germline values: CDR1 ENHRY, CDR2 SYGVKD. The CDR3 length is 13 residues. The trim removed 10 bases at V and 8 bases at J, leaving 6 bases unmatched. In nucleotides, the CDR3 is TGTGCCACACGCGGGACAGGGGGCCATGAGCAGTTCTTC. Its protein is CATRGTGGHEQFF.

The gene calls are TRBV18 and TRBJ2-7; TRBD1 is a possible D gene (6 bases). The CDR3 totals 16 residues. The ends were cut back, 2 bases at V and 1 base at J, with 15 bases in the middle. Germline CDR1 and CDR2: KGHSH and LQKENI. The CDR3 spells CASSPFSGDMSYEQYF. As DNA, the CDR3 is TGTGCCAGCTCACCATTTAGTGGGGACATGTCCTACGAGCAGTACTTC.

This chain connects TRBV30 to TRBJ1-4; 7 bases are a match to TRBD1. The J segment lost 7 bases and the V segment lost 2 bases, leaving 10 bases of the junction unmatched. The CDR3 length is 15 residues. The germline gives CDR1 GTSNPN, CDR2 SVGIG (reference sequence). Here the CDR3 DNA reads TGTGCCTGGAGTCTTAAAGGGGGCGGCCGTGAAAAACTGTTTTTT. Residues: CAWSLKGGGREKLFF.

The chain joins TRBV3-1 (or the pseudogene TRBV3-2) to TRBJ1-1; the D gene is possibly TRBD1 (5 bases). The V gene lost 4 bases and the J gene lost 1 base, with 16 bases spanning the gap. Looked up from germline, CDR1 is LGHDT and CDR2 is YNNKEL (reference sequence). This CDR3 has 16 residues. CDR3 nucleotide sequence: TGTGCCAGCAGCCCCCTCTCGACAGTGCGGAACACTGAAGCTTTCTTT. Translating it yields CASSPLSTVRNTEAFF.

CDR3 protein: CASSGGQPNTEAFF. As DNA, the CDR3 is TGTGCCAGCAGCGGGGGACAGCCGAACACTGAAGCTTTCTTT. The V call is TRBV9, the J call TRBJ1-1; 7 nucleotides line up with TRBD1. The J segment lost 1 base and the V segment lost 3 bases, leaving 3 bases of the junction unmatched. CDR3 length equals 14 residues. The germline V gene has CDR1 SGDLS and CDR2 YYNGEE.

The rearrangement joins TRBV6-5 to TRBJ1-2, with a weak D call TRBD1 (6 bases). Trimming left V 2 bases short and J 4 bases short, with 8 bases between. This CDR3 is built from 13 residues. Per germline, CDR1 MNHEY and CDR2 SVGAGI. CDR3 residues: CASSYGGGYGYTF. DNA of the CDR3: TGTGCCAGCAGTTACGGGGGCGGCTATGGCTACACCTTC.

The chain recombines TRBV29-1 with TRBJ2-1, with 7 bases matching TRBD1. There are 13 residues in the CDR3. Germline V lookup: CDR1 SQVTM, CDR2 ANQGSEA. V gave up 4 bases and J gave up 12 bases; unmatched junction bases: 12. In DNA, the CDR3 is TGCAGCGTTGTAGGCACGACAGGGCTCGGGCAGTTCTTC. This codes for CSVVGTTGLGQFF.

V is TRBV29-1 and J is TRBJ2-5; 7 nucleotides line up with TRBD1. V gave up 4 bases and J gave up 1 base; unmatched junction bases: 12. This CDR3 has 16 amino acids. Germline CDR1 is SQVTM and CDR2 is ANQGSEA. The CDR3 is CSVAGSKGAVQETQYF. In nucleotides, the CDR3 is TGCAGCGTTGCTGGGTCTAAGGGGGCAGTCCAAGAGACCCAGTACTTC.

The CDR3 region has the DNA TGTGCCAGCAGCTTGGGACGGGGGGAGGAGACCCAGTACTTC. As protein: CASSLGRGEETQYF. The rearrangement uses TRBV7-9 and TRBJ2-5, with 7 positions matching TRBD2. Germline-derived CDR1 and CDR2 are SEHNR and FQNEAQ (reference sequence). This CDR3 comprises 14 residues. The J segment lost 5 bases and the V segment lost 3 bases, leaving 6 bases of the junction unmatched.

The chain recombines TRBV7-2 with TRBJ2-5; weak D call: TRBD2 (5 bases). Trimming took off 2 bases at V and 4 bases at J, with 17 bases between the two ends. Germline V gene lookup returns CDR1 SGHTA and CDR2 FQGNSA. The CDR3 consists of 16 residues. This CDR3 reads CASSLIWESEVETQYF. Here the CDR3 DNA reads TGTGCCAGCAGCTTAATCTGGGAGAGCGAAGTAGAGACCCAGTACTTC.

This rearrangement joins TRBV5-1 to TRBJ2-5, with a weak D call TRBD1 (6 bases). V lost 0 bases and J 5 bases, leaving 14 bases between the germline ends. Looked up from germline, CDR1 is SGHRS and CDR2 is YFSETQ. CDR3 length: 15 amino acids. For the CDR3, the DNA is TGCGCCAGCAGCTTGGCCGGGACAATAATCGAGACCCAGTACTTC. It specifies CASSLAGTIIETQYF.

The gene calls are TRBV19 and TRBJ2-2; 7 bases align to TRBD1. The CDR3 loop spans 14 amino acids. The V and J ends lost 5 bases and 3 bases, in that order; junction bases with no gene match: 3. Germline V CDR1 and CDR2: LNHDA, SQIVND (reference sequence). CDR3 amino acids: CASSLGQDTGELFF. In DNA form, the CDR3 reads TGTGCCAGTAGTCTAGGACAGGACACCGGGGAGCTGTTTTTT. The whole variable domain, remainder taken from reference TRBV19 and TRBJ2-2, is DGGITQSPKYLFRKEGQNVTLSCEQNLNHDAMYWYRQDPGQGLRLIYYSQIVNDFQKGDIAEGYSVSREKKESFPLTVTSAQKNPTAFYLCASSLGQDTGELFFGEGSRLTVL.

This chain uses TRBV29-1 with TRBJ2-7; TRBD2 matches 11 bases. Unmatched junction bases numbered 8, after V lost 2 bases and J lost 5 bases. CDR1 and CDR2 from the germline V gene are SQVTM and ANQGSEA. This CDR3 comprises 15 residues. The CDR3 coding sequence is TGCAGCGTTGAATTAGCGGGAGGGCTCCGGGACGAGCAGTACTTC. This sequence encodes CSVELAGGLRDEQYF.

The V call is TRBV7-6, the J call TRBJ2-7, with D perhaps matching TRBD2 (6 bases). V was pared by 3 bases and J by 7 bases, with 22 bases between. This CDR3 comprises 16 residues. Germline V lookup: CDR1 SGHVS, CDR2 FNYEAQ. The chain's CDR3 is CASSLGTGRDLGEQYF. The CDR3 region has the DNA TGTGCCAGCAGCTTGGGGACGGGACGGGACTTGGGAGAGCAGTACTTC.

This chain links TRBV3-1 (or the pseudogene TRBV3-2) with TRBJ2-5, with 9 bases aligning to TRBD1. The ends lost 6 bases at V and 5 bases at J; junction bases unmatched: 7. This CDR3 is 14 amino acids long. The germline V gene has CDR1 LGHDT and CDR2 YNNKEL (reference sequence). CDR3 sequence (DNA): TGTGCCAGCAGGAGAGGGACAGGGTGGGAGACCCAGTACTTC. Translation: CASRRGTGWETQYF.

The rearrangement links TRBV7-2 to TRBJ2-2; 10 bases agree with TRBD2. With V trimmed by 0 bases and J by 6 bases, 7 bases remained unmatched. Germline CDR1 reads SGHTA; CDR2 reads FQGNSA. The CDR3 runs 17 residues. The CDR3: CASSLARTSGTAGELFF. The CDR3, as DNA: TGTGCCAGCAGCTTAGCAAGGACTAGCGGCACGGCCGGGGAGCTGTTTTTT.

This chain joins TRBV29-1 and TRBJ1-2, with TRBD1 matching over 8 bases. The CDR3 runs 16 residues. CDR1 is SQVTM and CDR2 is ANQGSEA in the germline V gene. After removal of 5 bases from V and 4 bases from J, the junction contained 15 bases not matched to a gene. CDR3 in amino acids: CSVYHAKQGDSYGYTF. As DNA, the CDR3 is TGCAGCGTTTACCACGCGAAACAGGGGGACAGCTATGGCTACACCTTC.

The chain recombines TRBV6-6 with TRBJ1-5; D might be TRBD1 (6 bases). V was clipped by 5 bases and J by 3 bases, with 20 bases between them. This CDR3 has 17 amino acids. Germline CDR1 is MNHNY and CDR2 is SVGAGI (reference sequence). For the CDR3, the DNA is TGTGCCAGCAGTCCCCGGGACATCACCACAATCAATCAGCCCCAGCATTTT. It specifies CASSPRDITTINQPQHF.

This chain uses TRBV12-3 or TRBV12-4 with TRBJ1-1, with D hard to call. The germline V and J ends were trimmed by 1 base and 4 bases, with 7 bases remaining between them. The CDR3 consists of 13 residues. The CDR3, as DNA: TGTGCCAGCAGTTTAGGAGGGAGCACTGAAGCTTTCTTT. Translation gives CASSLGGSTEAFF.

The V gene is TRBV4-2, the J gene TRBJ1-1; unclear D gene. Germline loops: CDR1 LGHNA, CDR2 YNFKEQ. V was pared by 0 bases and J by 4 bases, with 12 bases between. The CDR3 is 15 amino acids. In DNA, the CDR3 is TGTGCCAGCAGCCAAGACGGGGATTCGAGCACTGAAGCTTTCTTT. The encoded protein is CASSQDGDSSTEAFF.

V and J are TRBV11-3 and TRBJ2-5; 10 nucleotides match TRBD1. The trim removed 4 bases at V and 5 bases at J, leaving 7 bases unmatched. The V gene's germline CDR1 is SGHNT and CDR2 YENEEA. CDR3 size: 15 residues. CDR3 sequence (DNA): TGTGCCAGCAGCTCCCGACAGGGGGCGACGGAGACCCAGTACTTC. It yields the protein CASSSRQGATETQYF.

This chain joins TRBV3-1 (or the pseudogene TRBV3-2) and TRBJ1-4; D is undetermined. The germline CDR1 and CDR2 sequences are LGHDT and YNNKEL (reference sequence). Trimming shortened V by 4 bases and J by 10 bases, and 16 bases separated the two germline ends. The CDR3 totals 14 residues. For the CDR3, the DNA is TGTGCCAGCAGCCCGCCGGGGTCGTTAGGAAAACTGTTTTTT. Translation: CASSPPGSLGKLFF.